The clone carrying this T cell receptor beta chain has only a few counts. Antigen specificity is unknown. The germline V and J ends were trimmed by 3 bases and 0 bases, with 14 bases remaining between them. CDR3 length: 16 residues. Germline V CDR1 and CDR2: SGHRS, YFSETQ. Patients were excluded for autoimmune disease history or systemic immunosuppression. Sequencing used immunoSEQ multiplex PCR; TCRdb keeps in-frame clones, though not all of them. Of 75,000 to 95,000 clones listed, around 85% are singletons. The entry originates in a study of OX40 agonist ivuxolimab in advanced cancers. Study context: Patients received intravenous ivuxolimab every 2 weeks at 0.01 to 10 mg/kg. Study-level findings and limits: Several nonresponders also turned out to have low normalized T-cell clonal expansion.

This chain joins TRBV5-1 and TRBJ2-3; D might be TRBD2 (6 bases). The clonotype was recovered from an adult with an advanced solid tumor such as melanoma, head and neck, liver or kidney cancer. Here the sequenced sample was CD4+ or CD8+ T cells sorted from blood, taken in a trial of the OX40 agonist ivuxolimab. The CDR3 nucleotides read TGCGCCAGCAGCTCAATAGCGGCGGGCAGCACAGATACGCAGTATTTT. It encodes CASSSIAAGSTDTQYF. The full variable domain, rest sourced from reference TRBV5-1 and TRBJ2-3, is KAGVTQTPRYLIKTRGQQVTLSCSPISGHRSVSWYQQTPGQGLQFLFEYFSETQRNKGNFPGRFSGRQFSNSRSEMNVSTLELGDSALYLCASSSIAAGSTDTQYFGPGTRLTVL.